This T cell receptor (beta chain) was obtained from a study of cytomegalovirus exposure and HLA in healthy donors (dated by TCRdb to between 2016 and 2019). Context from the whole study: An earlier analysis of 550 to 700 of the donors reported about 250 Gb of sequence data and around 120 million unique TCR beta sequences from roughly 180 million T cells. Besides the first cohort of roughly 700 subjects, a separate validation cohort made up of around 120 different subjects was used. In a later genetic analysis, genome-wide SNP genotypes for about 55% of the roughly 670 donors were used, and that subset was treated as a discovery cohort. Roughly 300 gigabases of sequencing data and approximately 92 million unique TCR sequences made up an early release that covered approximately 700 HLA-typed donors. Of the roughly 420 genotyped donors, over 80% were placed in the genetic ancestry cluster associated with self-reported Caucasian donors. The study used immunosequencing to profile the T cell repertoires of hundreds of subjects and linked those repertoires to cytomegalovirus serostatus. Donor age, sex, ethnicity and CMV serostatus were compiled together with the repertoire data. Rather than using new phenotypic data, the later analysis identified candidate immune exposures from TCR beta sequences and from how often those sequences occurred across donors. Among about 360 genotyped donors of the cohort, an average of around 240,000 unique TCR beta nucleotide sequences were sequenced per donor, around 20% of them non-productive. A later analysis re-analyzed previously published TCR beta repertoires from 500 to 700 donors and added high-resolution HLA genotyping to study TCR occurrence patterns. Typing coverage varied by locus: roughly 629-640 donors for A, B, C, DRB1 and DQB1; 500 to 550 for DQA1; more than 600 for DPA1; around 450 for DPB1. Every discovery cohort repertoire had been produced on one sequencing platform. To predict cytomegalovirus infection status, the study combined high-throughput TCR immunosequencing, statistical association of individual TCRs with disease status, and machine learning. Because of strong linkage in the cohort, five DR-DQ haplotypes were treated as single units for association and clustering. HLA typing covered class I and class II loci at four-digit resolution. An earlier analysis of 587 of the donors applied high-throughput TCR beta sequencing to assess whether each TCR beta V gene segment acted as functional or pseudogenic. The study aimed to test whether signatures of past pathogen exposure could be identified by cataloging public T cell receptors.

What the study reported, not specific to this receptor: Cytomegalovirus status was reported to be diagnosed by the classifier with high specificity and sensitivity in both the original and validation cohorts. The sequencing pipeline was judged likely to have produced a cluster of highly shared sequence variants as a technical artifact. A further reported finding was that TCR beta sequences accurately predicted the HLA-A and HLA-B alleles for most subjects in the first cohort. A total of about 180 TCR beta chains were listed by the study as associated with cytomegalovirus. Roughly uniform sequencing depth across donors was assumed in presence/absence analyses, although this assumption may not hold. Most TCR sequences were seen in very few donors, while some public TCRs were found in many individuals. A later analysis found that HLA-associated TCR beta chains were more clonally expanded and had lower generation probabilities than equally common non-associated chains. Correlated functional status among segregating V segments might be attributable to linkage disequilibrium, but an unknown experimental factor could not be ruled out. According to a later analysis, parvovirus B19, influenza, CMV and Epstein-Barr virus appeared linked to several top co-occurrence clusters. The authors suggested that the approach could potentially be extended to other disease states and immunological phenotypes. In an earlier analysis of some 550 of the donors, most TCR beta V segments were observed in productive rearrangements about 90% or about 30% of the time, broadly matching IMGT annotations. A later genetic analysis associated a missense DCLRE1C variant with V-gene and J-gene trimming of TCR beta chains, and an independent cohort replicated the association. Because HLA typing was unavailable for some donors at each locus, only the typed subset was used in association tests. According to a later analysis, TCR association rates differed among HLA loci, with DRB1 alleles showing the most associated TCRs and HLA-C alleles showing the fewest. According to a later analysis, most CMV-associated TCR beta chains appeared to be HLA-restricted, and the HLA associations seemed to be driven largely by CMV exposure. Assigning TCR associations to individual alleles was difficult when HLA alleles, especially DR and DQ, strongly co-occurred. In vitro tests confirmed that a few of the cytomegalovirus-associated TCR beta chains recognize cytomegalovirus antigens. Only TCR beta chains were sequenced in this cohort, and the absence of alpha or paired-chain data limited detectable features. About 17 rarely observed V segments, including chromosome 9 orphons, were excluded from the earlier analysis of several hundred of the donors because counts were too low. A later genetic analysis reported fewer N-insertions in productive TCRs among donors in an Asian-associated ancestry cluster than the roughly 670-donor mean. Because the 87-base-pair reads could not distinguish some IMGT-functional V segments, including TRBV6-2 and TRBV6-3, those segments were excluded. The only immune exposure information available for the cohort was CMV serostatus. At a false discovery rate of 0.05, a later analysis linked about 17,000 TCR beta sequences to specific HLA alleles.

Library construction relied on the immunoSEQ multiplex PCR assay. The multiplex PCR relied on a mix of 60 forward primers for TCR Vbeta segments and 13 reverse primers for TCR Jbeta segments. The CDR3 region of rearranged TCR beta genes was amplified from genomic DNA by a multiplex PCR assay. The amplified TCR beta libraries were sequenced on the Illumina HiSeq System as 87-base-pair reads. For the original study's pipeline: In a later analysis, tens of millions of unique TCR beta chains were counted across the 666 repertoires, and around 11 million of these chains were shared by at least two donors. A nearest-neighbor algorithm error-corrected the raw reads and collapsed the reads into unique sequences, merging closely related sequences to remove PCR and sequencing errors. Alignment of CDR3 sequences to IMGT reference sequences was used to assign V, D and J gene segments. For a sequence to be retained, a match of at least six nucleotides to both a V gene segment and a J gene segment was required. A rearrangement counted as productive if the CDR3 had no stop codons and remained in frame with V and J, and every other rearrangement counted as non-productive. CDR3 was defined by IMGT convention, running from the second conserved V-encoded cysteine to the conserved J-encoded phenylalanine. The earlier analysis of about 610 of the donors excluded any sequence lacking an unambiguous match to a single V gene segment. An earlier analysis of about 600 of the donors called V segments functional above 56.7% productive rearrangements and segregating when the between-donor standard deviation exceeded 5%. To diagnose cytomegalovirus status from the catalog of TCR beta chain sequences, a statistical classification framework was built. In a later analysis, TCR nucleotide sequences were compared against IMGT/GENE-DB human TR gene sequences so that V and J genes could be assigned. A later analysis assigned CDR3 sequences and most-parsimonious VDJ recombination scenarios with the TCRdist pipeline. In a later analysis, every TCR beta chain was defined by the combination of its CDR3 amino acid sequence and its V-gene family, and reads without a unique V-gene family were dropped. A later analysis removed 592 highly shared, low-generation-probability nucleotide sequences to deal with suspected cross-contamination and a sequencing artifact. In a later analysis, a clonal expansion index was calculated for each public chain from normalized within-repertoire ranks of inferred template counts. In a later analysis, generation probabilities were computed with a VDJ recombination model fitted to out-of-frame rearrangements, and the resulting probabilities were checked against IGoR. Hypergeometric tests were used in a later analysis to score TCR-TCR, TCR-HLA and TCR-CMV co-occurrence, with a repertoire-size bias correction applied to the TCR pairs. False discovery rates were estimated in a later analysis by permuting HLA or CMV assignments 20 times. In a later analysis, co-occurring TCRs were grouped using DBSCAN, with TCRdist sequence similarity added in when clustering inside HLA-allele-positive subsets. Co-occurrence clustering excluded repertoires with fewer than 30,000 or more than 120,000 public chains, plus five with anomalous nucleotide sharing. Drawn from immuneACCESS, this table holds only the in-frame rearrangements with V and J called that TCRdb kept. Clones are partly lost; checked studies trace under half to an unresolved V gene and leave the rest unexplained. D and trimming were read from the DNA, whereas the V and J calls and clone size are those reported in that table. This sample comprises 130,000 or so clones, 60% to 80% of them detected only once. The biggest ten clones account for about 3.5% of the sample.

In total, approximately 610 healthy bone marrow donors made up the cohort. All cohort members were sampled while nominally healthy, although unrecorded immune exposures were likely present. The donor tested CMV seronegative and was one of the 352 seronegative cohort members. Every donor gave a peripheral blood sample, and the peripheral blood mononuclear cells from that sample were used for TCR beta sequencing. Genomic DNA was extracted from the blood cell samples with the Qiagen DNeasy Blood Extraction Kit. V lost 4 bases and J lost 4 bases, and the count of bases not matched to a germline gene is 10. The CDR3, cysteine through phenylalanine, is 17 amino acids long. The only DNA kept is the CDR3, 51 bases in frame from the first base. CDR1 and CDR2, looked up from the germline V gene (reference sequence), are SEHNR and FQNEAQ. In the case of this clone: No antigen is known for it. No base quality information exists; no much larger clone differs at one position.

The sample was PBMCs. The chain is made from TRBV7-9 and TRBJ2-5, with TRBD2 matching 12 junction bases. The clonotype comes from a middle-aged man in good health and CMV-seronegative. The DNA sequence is TGTGCCAGCAGCTCCGGGACTAGCGGGCAGGTAGGAGAGACCCAGTACTTC. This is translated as CASSSGTSGQVGETQYF.